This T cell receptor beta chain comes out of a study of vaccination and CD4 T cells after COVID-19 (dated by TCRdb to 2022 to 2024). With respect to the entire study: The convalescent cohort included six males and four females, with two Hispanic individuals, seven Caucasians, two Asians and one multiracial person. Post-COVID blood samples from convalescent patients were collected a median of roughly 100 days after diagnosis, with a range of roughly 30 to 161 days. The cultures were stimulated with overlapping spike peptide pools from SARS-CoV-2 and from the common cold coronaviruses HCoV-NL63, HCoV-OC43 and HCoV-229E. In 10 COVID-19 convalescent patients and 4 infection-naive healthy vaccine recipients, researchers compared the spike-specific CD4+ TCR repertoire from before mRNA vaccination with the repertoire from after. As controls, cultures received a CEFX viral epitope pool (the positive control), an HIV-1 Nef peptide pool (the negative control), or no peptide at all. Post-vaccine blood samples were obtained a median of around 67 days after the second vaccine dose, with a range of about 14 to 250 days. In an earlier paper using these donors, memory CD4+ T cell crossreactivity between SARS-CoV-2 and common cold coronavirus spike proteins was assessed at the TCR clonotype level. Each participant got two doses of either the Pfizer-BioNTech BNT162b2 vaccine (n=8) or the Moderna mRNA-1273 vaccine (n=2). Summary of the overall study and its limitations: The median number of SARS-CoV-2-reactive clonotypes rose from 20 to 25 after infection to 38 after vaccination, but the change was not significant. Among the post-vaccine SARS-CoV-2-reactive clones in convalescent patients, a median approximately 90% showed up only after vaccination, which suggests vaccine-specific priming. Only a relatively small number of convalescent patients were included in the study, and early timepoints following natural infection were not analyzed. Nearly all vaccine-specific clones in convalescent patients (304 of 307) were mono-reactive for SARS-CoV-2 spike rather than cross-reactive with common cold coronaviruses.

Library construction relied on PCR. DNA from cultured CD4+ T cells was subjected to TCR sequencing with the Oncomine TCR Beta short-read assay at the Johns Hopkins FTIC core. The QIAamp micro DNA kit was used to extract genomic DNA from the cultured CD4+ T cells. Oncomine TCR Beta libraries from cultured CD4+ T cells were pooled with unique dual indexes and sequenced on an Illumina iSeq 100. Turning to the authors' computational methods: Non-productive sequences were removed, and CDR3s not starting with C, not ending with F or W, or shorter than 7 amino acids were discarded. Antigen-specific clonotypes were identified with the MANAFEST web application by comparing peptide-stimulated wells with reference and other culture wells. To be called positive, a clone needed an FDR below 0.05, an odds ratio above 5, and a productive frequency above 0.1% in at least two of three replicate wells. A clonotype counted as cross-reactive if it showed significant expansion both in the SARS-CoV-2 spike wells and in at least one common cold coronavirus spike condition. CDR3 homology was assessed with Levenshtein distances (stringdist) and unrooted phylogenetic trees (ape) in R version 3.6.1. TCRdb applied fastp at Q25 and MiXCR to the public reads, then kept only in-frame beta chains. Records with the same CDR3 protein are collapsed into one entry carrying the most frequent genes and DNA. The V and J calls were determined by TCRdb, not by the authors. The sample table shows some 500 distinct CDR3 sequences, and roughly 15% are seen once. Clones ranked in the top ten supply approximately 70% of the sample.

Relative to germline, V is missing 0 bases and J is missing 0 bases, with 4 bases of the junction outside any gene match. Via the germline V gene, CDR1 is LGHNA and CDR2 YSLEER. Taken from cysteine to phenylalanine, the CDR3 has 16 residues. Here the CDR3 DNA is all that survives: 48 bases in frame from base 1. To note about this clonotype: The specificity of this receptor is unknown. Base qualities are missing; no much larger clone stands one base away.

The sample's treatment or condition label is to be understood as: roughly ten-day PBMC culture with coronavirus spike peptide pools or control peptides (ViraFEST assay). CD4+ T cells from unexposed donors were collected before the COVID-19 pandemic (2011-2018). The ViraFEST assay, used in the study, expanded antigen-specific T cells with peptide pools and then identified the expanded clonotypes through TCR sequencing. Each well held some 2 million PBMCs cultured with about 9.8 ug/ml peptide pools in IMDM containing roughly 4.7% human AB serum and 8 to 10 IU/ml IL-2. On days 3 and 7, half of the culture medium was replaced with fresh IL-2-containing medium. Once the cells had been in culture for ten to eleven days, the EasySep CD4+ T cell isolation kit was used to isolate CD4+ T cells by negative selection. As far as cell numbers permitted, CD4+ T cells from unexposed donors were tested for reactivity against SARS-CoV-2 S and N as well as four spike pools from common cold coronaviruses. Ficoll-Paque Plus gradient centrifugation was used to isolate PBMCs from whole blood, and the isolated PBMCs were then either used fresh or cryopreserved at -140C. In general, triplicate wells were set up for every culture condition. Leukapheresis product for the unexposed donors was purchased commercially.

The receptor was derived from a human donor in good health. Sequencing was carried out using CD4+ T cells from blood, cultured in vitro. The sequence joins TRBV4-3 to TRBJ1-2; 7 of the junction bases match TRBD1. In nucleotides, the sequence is TGCGCCAGCAGCCAAGACCGACAGGGAACTAACTATGGCTACACCTTC. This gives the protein CASSQDRQGTNYGYTF.